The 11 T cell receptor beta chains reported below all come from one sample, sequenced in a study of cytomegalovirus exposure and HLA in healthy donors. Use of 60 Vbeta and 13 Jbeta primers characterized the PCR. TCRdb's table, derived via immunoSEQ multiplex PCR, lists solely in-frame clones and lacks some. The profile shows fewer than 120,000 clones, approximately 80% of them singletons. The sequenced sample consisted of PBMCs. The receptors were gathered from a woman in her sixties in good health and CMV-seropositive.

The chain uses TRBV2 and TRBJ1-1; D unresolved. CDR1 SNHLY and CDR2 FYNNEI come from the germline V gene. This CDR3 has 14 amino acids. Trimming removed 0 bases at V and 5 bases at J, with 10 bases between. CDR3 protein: CASSEALRGTEAFF. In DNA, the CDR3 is TGTGCCAGCAGTGAAGCGCTCCGGGGTACTGAAGCTTTCTTT. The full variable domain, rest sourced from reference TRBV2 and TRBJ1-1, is EPEVTQTPSHQVTQMGQEVILRCVPISNHLYFYWYRQILGQKVEFLVSFYNNEISEKSEIFDDQFSVERPDGSNFTLKIRSTKLEDSAMYFCASSEALRGTEAFFGQGTRLTVV.

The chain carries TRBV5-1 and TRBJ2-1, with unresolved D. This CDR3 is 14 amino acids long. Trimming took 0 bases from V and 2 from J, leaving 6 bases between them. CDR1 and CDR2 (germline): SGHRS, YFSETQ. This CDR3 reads CASSLGAAYNEQFF. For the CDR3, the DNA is TGCGCCAGCAGCTTGGGGGCAGCCTACAATGAGCAGTTCTTC.

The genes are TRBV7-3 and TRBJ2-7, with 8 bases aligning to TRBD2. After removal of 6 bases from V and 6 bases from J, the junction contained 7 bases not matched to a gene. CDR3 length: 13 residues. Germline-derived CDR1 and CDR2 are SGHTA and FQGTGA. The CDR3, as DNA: TGTGCCAGCAGTTACACCGGGGGGGGCGAGCAGTACTTC. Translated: CASSYTGGGEQYF.

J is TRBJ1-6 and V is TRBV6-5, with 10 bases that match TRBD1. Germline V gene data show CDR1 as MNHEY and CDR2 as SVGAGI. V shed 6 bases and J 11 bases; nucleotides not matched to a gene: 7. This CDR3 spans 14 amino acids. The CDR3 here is CASRRDRGIAPLHF. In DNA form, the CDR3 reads TGTGCCAGCAGGCGGGACAGGGGTATTGCACCCCTCCACTTT.

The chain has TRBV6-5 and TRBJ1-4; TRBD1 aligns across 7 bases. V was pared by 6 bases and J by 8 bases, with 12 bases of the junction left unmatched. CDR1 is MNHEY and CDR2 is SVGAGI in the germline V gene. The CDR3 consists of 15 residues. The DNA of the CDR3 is TGTGCCAGCAGACTCTTAGACAGGGATCGCGAAAAACTGTTTTTT. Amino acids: CASRLLDRDREKLFF.

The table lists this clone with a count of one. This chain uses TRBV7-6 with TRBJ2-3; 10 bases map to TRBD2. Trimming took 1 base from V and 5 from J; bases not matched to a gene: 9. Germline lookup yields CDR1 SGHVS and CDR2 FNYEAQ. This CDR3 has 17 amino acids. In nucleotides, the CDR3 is TGTGCCAGCAGCTTAGTTTCTAGCGGGAGACCACAAGATACGCAGTATTTT. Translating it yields CASSLVSSGRPQDTQYF. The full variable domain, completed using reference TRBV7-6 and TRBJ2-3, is GAGVSQSPRYKVTKRGQDVALRCDPISGHVSLYWYRQALGQGPEFLTYFNYEAQQDKSGLPNDRFSAERPEGSISTLTIQRTEQRDSAMYRCASSLVSSGRPQDTQYFGPGTRLTVL.

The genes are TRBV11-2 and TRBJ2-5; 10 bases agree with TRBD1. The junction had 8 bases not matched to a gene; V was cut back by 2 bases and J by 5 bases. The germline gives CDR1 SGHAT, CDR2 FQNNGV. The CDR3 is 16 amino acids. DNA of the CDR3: TGTGCCAGCAGCTTAAGAGCGACAGGGGGCTGGGAGACCCAGTACTTC. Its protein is CASSLRATGGWETQYF.

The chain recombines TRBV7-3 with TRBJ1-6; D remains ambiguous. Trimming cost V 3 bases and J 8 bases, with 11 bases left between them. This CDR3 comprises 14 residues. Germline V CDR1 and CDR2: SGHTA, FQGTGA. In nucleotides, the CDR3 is TGTGCCAGCAGCTTGTATGGCAAAGATTCACCCCTCCACTTT. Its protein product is CASSLYGKDSPLHF.

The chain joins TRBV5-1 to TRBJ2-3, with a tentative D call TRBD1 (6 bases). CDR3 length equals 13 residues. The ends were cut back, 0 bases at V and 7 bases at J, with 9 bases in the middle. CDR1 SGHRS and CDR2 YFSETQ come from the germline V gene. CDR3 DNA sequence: TGCGCCAGCAGCTTGGGGGGACATAATACGCAGTATTTT. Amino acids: CASSLGGHNTQYF.

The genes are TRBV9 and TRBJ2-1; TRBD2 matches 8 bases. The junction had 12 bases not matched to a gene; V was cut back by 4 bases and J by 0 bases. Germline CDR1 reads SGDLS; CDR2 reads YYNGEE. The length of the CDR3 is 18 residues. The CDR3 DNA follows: TGTGCCAGCAGCCCGAGAGCAGCGGGAGCCCTCTCCTACAATGAGCAGTTCTTC. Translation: CASSPRAAGALSYNEQFF.

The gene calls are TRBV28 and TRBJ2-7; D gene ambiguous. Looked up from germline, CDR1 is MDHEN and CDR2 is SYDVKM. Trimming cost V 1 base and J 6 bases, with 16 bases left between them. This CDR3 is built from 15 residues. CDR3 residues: CASSLSPISVREQYF. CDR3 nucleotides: TGTGCCAGCAGTTTATCGCCAATCTCCGTGCGCGAGCAGTACTTC.